This TCR beta chain was sequenced for a study of cytomegalovirus exposure and HLA in healthy donors. Germline-derived CDR1 and CDR2 are SGHRS and YFSETQ. Trimming took 4 bases from V and 5 from J; bases not matched to a gene: 2. The CDR3 consists of 14 residues. As to this clone: Its antigen remains unknown.

The PCR made use of 60 Vbeta and 13 Jbeta primers. Data came from immunoSEQ multiplex PCR; TCRdb stores just in-frame clones and leaves some out. This sample has around 120,000 clones; 80% occur once, and the top ten carry approximately 8.8%. Overall study findings and caveats: Productive status was seen about 90% or about 30% of the time for most TCR beta V segments in an earlier analysis. Later genetic work tied a missense DCLRE1C variant to beta-chain V and J trimming. The HLA-A and HLA-B alleles of most subjects were reportedly predicted accurately from TCR beta sequences. Sequencing likely caused a cluster of highly shared sequence variants.

The receptor comes from a female donor in good health and CMV-seropositive. The V and J genes are TRBV5-1 and TRBJ1-4, with 10 nucleotides matching TRBD1. Sequencing was carried out using PBMCs. The CDR3 region is CASSQGQGNEKLFF. CDR3 in DNA: TGCGCCAGCAGCCAGGGACAGGGGAATGAAAAACTGTTTTTT.